The subject of this entry is one TCR beta chain. Germline is not matched at one junction end, which may reflect a read error. The CDR3 extends over 11 amino acids. CDR1 and CDR2 from the germline V gene are MDHEN and SYDVKM. MiXCR, run by TCRdb on the reads, gives a single entry per CDR3 protein. The sample includes almost 300,000 distinct CDR3 sequences, around 10% of them seen just once. The record originates from a study of T cell repertoires in cytomegalovirus infection. Across the study: TCR beta signatures that were public indicated CMV infection and matching HLA type.

Input material: PBMCs. The chain uses TRBV28 and TRBJ1-1; D call uncertain. This sequence originates from a human donor in good health (CMV status not recorded). Some clones in this sample may be carry-over from other donors' samples. In DNA form, the CDR3 reads TGTGCCAGCGCTCTCCCCACTGAAGATTTCTTT. This sequence encodes CASALPTEDFF.